Each of the 25 T cell receptor beta chains below was sequenced from the same sample in a study of blood T cell repertoires in COVID-19. TCRdb's table, derived via immunoSEQ multiplex PCR, lists solely in-frame clones and lacks some. The data contain more than 45,000 clones, roughly nine tenths of them seen just once; the ten biggest clones take up about 17%. The sample was peripheral blood. Receptors originate from a man in his sixties with active or convalescent COVID-19.

The chain couples TRBV2 to TRBJ2-1, with D possibly TRBD2 on 5 matching bases. V lost 7 bases, J lost 1 base, and 5 bases lay in between. This CDR3 region has 12 residues. Germline V gene data show CDR1 as SNHLY and CDR2 as FYNNEI. CDR3 protein: CASTGSYNEQFF. As DNA, the CDR3 is TGTGCCAGCACGGGGTCCTACAATGAGCAGTTCTTC.

The chain recombines TRBV6-5 with TRBJ2-4; possible D gene TRBD1, 5 bases. The germline V gene encodes CDR1 MNHEY and CDR2 SVGAGI. Between the trimmed V and J ends, which lost 7 bases and 1 base, there was a span of 11 bases. The CDR3 is 14 residues long. The CDR3 loop reads CASTPDSAKNIQYF. DNA of the CDR3: TGTGCCAGCACCCCCGACAGTGCCAAAAACATTCAGTACTTC.

V and J are TRBV5-6 and TRBJ1-5; TRBD1 matches 7 bases. The CDR3 runs 14 residues. Germline V gene sequence: CDR1 SGHDT, CDR2 YYEEEE. V shed 4 bases and J 4 bases; nucleotides not matched to a gene: 5. CDR3 protein: CASSKGQSNQPQHF. CDR3 nucleotide sequence: TGTGCCAGCAGCAAGGGACAGAGTAATCAGCCCCAGCATTTT.

The chain joins TRBV5-1 to TRBJ1-2; the D gene is possibly TRBD1 (5 bases). Trimming left V 0 bases short and J 3 bases short, with 12 bases between. The CDR3 has 15 residues. The V gene's germline CDR1 is SGHRS and CDR2 YFSETQ. Here the CDR3 DNA reads TGCGCCAGCAGCTTGGTACCGGGGGGTGACTATGGCTACACCTTC. This translates into CASSLVPGGDYGYTF.

This rearrangement joins TRBV30 to TRBJ1-2, with a tentative D call TRBD1 (6 bases). The CDR3 loop spans 12 amino acids. From germline, CDR1 is GTSNPN and CDR2 SVGIG (reference sequence). Deletions cut 5 bases from V and 3 bases from J, with 10 bases between. As DNA, the CDR3 is TGTGCCTGGTGGGACACCTACTATGGCTACACCTTC. Protein sequence: CAWWDTYYGYTF.

This clone has more than one count but fewer than ten. The CDR3 bases are TGTGCCACCAGTGACTATAACTACGAGCAGTACTTC. It specifies CATSDYNYEQYF. The J gene is TRBJ2-7, the V gene TRBV24-1; D not certain. The CDR3 loop spans 12 amino acids. The germline CDR1 and CDR2 sequences are KGHDR and SFDVKD. Trimming pared 4 bases from V and 3 bases from J, leaving 6 bases between.

The J gene is TRBJ1-2, the V gene TRBV3-1 (or the pseudogene TRBV3-2), with 7 positions matching TRBD1. V dropped 0 bases and J dropped 8; count of bases not matched to a gene: 12. Germline assignment: CDR1 LGHDT and CDR2 YNNKEL (reference sequence). The length of the CDR3 is 16 residues. The CDR3 is CASSQEVPAGGDGYTF. The DNA of the CDR3 is TGTGCCAGCAGCCAAGAGGTCCCAGCAGGGGGAGACGGCTACACCTTC.

The rearrangement links TRBV5-1 to TRBJ2-3, with 7 bases lining up with TRBD2. Germline CDR1 SGHRS, CDR2 YFSETQ. The trim removed 1 base at V and 0 bases at J, leaving 5 bases unmatched. The CDR3 loop spans 16 amino acids. This CDR3 is CASSLMASGSTDTQYF. DNA of the CDR3: TGCGCCAGCAGCTTGATGGCTAGCGGCAGCACAGATACGCAGTATTTT.

J is TRBJ1-6 and V is TRBV6-2 or TRBV6-3, with a possible D match to TRBD1 (5 bases). The V gene lost 5 bases and the J gene lost 7 bases, with 15 bases spanning the gap. The CDR3 is 15 residues long. In germline, CDR1 is MNHEY, CDR2 SVGEGT. CDR3 bases: TGTGCCAGCAGTCAGGGTCTGTGGAAAAATTCACCCCTCCACTTT. Protein product: CASSQGLWKNSPLHF.

The chain joins TRBV25-1 to TRBJ2-4; 8 nucleotides align to TRBD1. CDR3 size: 14 residues. Trimming cost V 5 bases and J 9 bases; bases outside gene matches: 9. Germline CDR1 is MGHDK and CDR2 is SYGVNS. Here the CDR3 DNA reads TGTGCCAGCAGTATCGATCGGACAGGGAGCATTCAGTACTTC. Protein: CASSIDRTGSIQYF.

The chain combines TRBV7-2 with TRBJ2-3; D call uncertain. Germline loops: CDR1 SGHTA, CDR2 FQGNSA. The CDR3 spans 12 residues. V was shortened by 2 bases and J by 5 bases, with 5 bases between the two germline ends. CDR3 sequence: CASSLPLDTQYF. The DNA for the CDR3 is TGTGCCAGCAGCTTACCCCTAGATACGCAGTATTTT.

The chain joins TRBV5-1 to TRBJ1-1, with D perhaps matching TRBD1 (6 bases). V was trimmed by 4 bases and J by 1 base, leaving 8 bases between them. This CDR3 has 13 amino acids. CDR1 is SGHRS and CDR2 is YFSETQ in the germline V gene. CDR3 DNA sequence: TGCGCCAGCAGCCCGACAGGGAACACTGAAGCTTTCTTT. Residues: CASSPTGNTEAFF.

The chain has TRBV2 and TRBJ1-5; tentatively, D is TRBD1 (5 bases). CDR1 is SNHLY and CDR2 is FYNNEI in the germline V gene. Trimming pared 7 bases from V and 0 bases from J, leaving 10 bases between. The CDR3 contains 14 residues. The CDR3 sequence is CASIQAISNQPQHF. The CDR3 DNA follows: TGTGCCAGCATACAGGCTATTAGCAATCAGCCCCAGCATTTT.

The CDR3 DNA follows: TGTGCCAGCAGCTACGGGACAGTCAACACAGATACGCAGTATTTT. This codes for CASSYGTVNTDTQYF. This chain connects TRBV11-1 to TRBJ2-3, with TRBD1 matching 7 bases. This CDR3 comprises 15 residues. Germline-derived CDR1 and CDR2 are SGHAT and FQDESV (reference sequence). V lost 4 bases to trimming and J lost 2 bases; unmatched junction nucleotides: 6.

This sequence joins TRBV5-1 and TRBJ2-1, with 9 nucleotides matching TRBD1. The germline gives CDR1 SGHRS, CDR2 YFSETQ. The CDR3 sequence is 16 residues long. J gave up 9 bases and V 2 bases, and 12 bases lay outside the gene matches. The CDR3 sequence: CASSFPAGQGMREQFF. CDR3 sequence (DNA): TGCGCCAGCAGCTTCCCCGCGGGACAGGGTATGCGTGAGCAGTTCTTC.

This chain links TRBV6-5 with TRBJ1-6; weak D call: TRBD1 (6 bases). Trimming took off 2 bases at V and 3 bases at J, with 11 bases between the two ends. There are 16 residues in the CDR3. Germline V CDR1 and CDR2: MNHEY, SVGAGI. CDR3 DNA sequence: TGTGCCAGCAGTTACCAGGGGCAGCTCTATAATTCACCCCTCCACTTT. As protein: CASSYQGQLYNSPLHF.

The chain links TRBV10-1 to TRBJ2-5; 9 nucleotides line up with TRBD2. Losses at the gene ends were 2 bases for V and 5 bases for J; bases not matched to a gene: 3. Germline values: CDR1 WNHNN, CDR2 SYGVQD (reference sequence). The CDR3 runs to 14 residues. The CDR3 reads CASSEGTSRETQYF. The DNA of the CDR3 is TGCGCCAGCAGTGAGGGGACTAGCCGGGAGACCCAGTACTTC.

The J gene is TRBJ1-5, the V gene TRBV2; 7 bases agree with TRBD1. Per germline, CDR1 SNHLY and CDR2 FYNNEI. Trimming cost V 4 bases and J 6 bases; bases outside gene matches: 9. The CDR3 runs 15 residues. CDR3 residues: CASSADPQGIQPQHF. Written as DNA, the CDR3 is TGTGCCAGCAGTGCTGACCCACAGGGGATTCAGCCCCAGCATTTT.

The rearrangement links TRBV6-6 to TRBJ1-3; D unresolved. Looked up from germline, CDR1 is MNHNY and CDR2 is SVGAGI (reference sequence). V gave up 4 bases and J gave up 6 bases, with 4 bases separating them. The CDR3 totals 11 residues. CDR3 sequence reads: CASSLKNTIYF. The CDR3 DNA reads as TGTGCCAGCAGTTTAAAAAACACCATATATTTT.

This rearrangement joins TRBV11-2 to TRBJ2-4; 7 bases are shared with TRBD2. J was trimmed by 7 bases and V by 1 base; bases with no gene match: 10. Germline-derived CDR1 and CDR2 are SGHAT and FQNNGV. The CDR3 extends over 16 amino acids. The CDR3, as DNA: TGTGCCAGCAGCTTAGCCGGCGGGGGTAGTCGTAACATTCAGTACTTC. It translates to CASSLAGGGSRNIQYF.

The chain has TRBV7-9 and TRBJ1-2, with 7 bases that match TRBD1. Germline V gives CDR1 SEHNR, CDR2 FQNEAQ (reference sequence). The ends lost 5 bases at V and 4 bases at J; junction bases unmatched: 7. The CDR3 contains 14 residues. CDR3 sequence reads: CASSQLGGSYGYTF. The CDR3 DNA reads as TGTGCCAGCAGCCAACTAGGGGGCAGCTATGGCTACACCTTC.

The chain couples TRBV28 to TRBJ1-5, with 9 bases lining up with TRBD1. The CDR3 is 16 residues long. Germline V lookup: CDR1 MDHEN, CDR2 SYDVKM. V gave up 10 bases and J gave up 0 bases; unmatched junction bases: 10. CDR3 in amino acids: CAILTQGADSNQPQHF. DNA for the CDR3: TGTGCCATCCTAACACAGGGGGCAGATAGCAATCAGCCCCAGCATTTT.

This clone was observed many times. The chain joins TRBV2 to TRBJ1-2, with D unresolved. Germline assignment: CDR1 SNHLY and CDR2 FYNNEI. The CDR3 has 13 amino acids. The ends were cut back, 5 bases at V and 1 base at J, with 8 bases in the middle. The CDR3 spells CASSYQDNYGYTF. In DNA form, the CDR3 reads TGTGCCAGCAGTTACCAGGATAACTATGGCTACACCTTC.

This clone was detected a few times. Other nucleotide sequences in the sample specify the same CDR3. The chain has TRBV3-1 (or the pseudogene TRBV3-2) and TRBJ1-3; possibly TRBD1 for D (5 bases). The V gene lost 0 bases and the J gene lost 0 bases, with 6 bases spanning the gap. In germline, CDR1 is LGHDT, CDR2 YNNKEL (reference sequence). The CDR3 totals 15 residues. The CDR3 loop is CASSQDRVSGNTIYF. CDR3 bases: TGTGCCAGCAGCCAAGACAGGGTCTCTGGAAACACCATATATTTT.

This clone was observed a handful of times. The CDR3 coding sequence is TGTGCCAGCAGTTCCGACAGGGACGGCGGGGAGCTGTTTTTT. Protein: CASSSDRDGGELFF. The rearrangement joins TRBV27 to TRBJ2-2, with TRBD1 matching over 7 bases. V shed 4 bases and J 7 bases; nucleotides not matched to a gene: 6. The CDR3 runs 14 residues. Germline lookup yields CDR1 MNHEY and CDR2 SMNVEV (reference sequence).